This T cell receptor (beta chain) was captured by sequencing in a study of cytomegalovirus exposure and HLA in healthy donors. Assay: immunoSEQ multiplex PCR; the TCRdb copy retains only in-frame clones and omits some. The sample carries some 80,000 clones, 95% to 96% recorded once. This clone was seen just once. The sequence was obtained from a woman younger than 35 in good health and CMV-seronegative. The sequencing sample was made of PBMCs.

CDR3 protein: CASSLSFRSPANYGYTF. The DNA for the CDR3 is TGTGCCAGCAGCTTATCTTTTCGGTCACCTGCTAACTATGGCTACACCTTC. The chain has TRBV7-9 and TRBJ1-2; D not resolved. V gave up 2 bases and J gave up 0 bases, with 16 bases separating them. Germline lookup yields CDR1 SEHNR and CDR2 FQNEAQ (reference sequence). This CDR3 has 17 amino acids.